Below, 11 T cell receptor beta chains from the same sample are listed, as sequenced in a study of neoadjuvant anti-PD-1 for oral cavity cancer. Produced via immunoSEQ multiplex PCR; TCRdb's table is partial and in-frame only. The sample shows tens of thousands of clones, more than 70% of them seen only once. Source: PBMCs, taken before nivolumab (anti-PD-1) treatment. The receptor set was obtained from a person aged 40 to 85 with oral cavity squamous cell carcinoma.

About this clone: The same CDR3 arises from other DNA sequences in this sample as well. The chain combines TRBV5-1 with TRBJ2-7; 7 nucleotides agree with TRBD2. From germline, CDR1 is SGHRS and CDR2 YFSETQ. The ends lost 3 bases at V and 2 bases at J; junction bases unmatched: 5. The CDR3 extends over 14 amino acids. CDR3 residues: CASSSGLEPYEQYF. The CDR3 DNA follows: TGCGCCAGCAGCTCCGGACTAGAGCCCTACGAGCAGTACTTC.

The chain is built from TRBV19 and TRBJ1-5; TRBD1 agrees at 8 bases. From germline, CDR1 is LNHDA and CDR2 SQIVND (reference sequence). The CDR3 loop spans 13 amino acids. Trimming removed 6 bases from V and 6 bases from J; junction bases left unmatched: 4. The CDR3 loop reads CASSDRGVQPQHF. As DNA, the CDR3 is TGTGCCAGTAGCGACAGGGGTGTTCAGCCCCAGCATTTT.

The chain links TRBV9 to TRBJ2-1; TRBD2 aligns across 14 bases. Per the germline V gene, CDR1 is SGDLS and CDR2 is YYNGEE. The CDR3 runs 17 residues. J lost 4 bases, V lost 4 bases, and 7 bases had no gene match. CDR3 nucleotide sequence: TGTGCCAGCAGCCTTCGGACTAGCGGGGGGCCTTACAATGAGCAGTTCTTC. It specifies CASSLRTSGGPYNEQFF. The whole variable domain, remainder taken from reference TRBV9 and TRBJ2-1, is DSGVTQTPKHLITATGQRVTLRCSPRSGDLSVYWYQQSLDQGLQFLIQYYNGEERAKGNILERFSAQQFPDLHSELNLSSLELGDSALYFCASSLRTSGGPYNEQFFGPGTRLTVL.

The V call is TRBV27, the J call TRBJ1-4, with 8 nucleotides matching TRBD1. The germline CDR1 and CDR2 sequences are MNHEY and SMNVEV (reference sequence). V was clipped by 5 bases and J by 7 bases; unmatched bases: 9. There are 15 residues in the CDR3. CDR3 nucleotides: TGTGCCAGCAGTCGACGGACAGGGCGAGGTGAAAAACTGTTTTTT. Amino acid sequence: CASSRRTGRGEKLFF.

V gene TRBV18 combines with J gene TRBJ1-1; D is ambiguous. V dropped 5 bases and J dropped 4 bases, with 20 bases sitting between them. The CDR3 runs 16 residues. CDR1 and CDR2 (germline): KGHSH, LQKENI. CDR3 nucleotide sequence: TGTGCCAGCTCAATCGCAGCCCTCGGGAGGGCCACTGAAGCTTTCTTT. Translation: CASSIAALGRATEAFF.

The CDR3 DNA reads TGTGCCAGCAGCTTGCGGGCACCCGGGGAGCTGTTTTTT. Translated, it gives CASSLRAPGELFF. J is TRBJ2-2 and V is TRBV7-6, with a possible D match to TRBD2 (5 bases). CDR1 is SGHVS and CDR2 is FNYEAQ in the germline V gene. V was cut by 3 bases and J by 6 bases, with 8 bases left in between. This CDR3 spans 13 amino acids. Looking up the rest from reference TRBV7-6 and TRBJ2-2 gives the full variable domain: GAGVSQSPRYKVTKRGQDVALRCDPISGHVSLYWYRQALGQGPEFLTYFNYEAQQDKSGLPNDRFSAERPEGSISTLTIQRTEQRDSAMYRCASSLRAPGELFFGEGSRLTVL.

The chain carries TRBV6-5 and TRBJ1-4, with D perhaps TRBD1 (6 bases). Trimming cost V 5 bases and J 1 base, with 8 bases left between them. The length of the CDR3 is 14 residues. Looked up from germline, CDR1 is MNHEY and CDR2 is SVGAGI. The CDR3 DNA is TGTGCCAGCAGTAGGGGGGGAACTAATGAAAAACTGTTTTTT. Translated, it gives CASSRGGTNEKLFF.

The gene calls are TRBV25-1 and TRBJ1-5, with D hard to call. Germline V gene data show CDR1 as MGHDK and CDR2 as SYGVNS. Trimming removed 4 bases from V and 7 bases from J, with 14 bases in between. The CDR3 runs 14 residues. For the CDR3, the DNA is TGTGCCAGCAGTGCGGCGGGAGGAGGCCAGCCCCAGCATTTT. Translated: CASSAAGGGQPQHF.

The gene calls are TRBV9 and TRBJ2-3; perhaps TRBD2 as D (6 bases). Per germline, CDR1 SGDLS and CDR2 YYNGEE. The CDR3 runs 15 residues. Trimming pared 0 bases from V and 2 bases from J, leaving 10 bases between. The CDR3 bases are TGTGCCAGCAGCGTAGGCGGGGCTCACACAGATACGCAGTATTTT. Its protein product is CASSVGGAHTDTQYF.

This rearrangement joins TRBV7-9 to TRBJ1-1, with D unclear. In germline, CDR1 is SEHNR, CDR2 FQNEAQ (reference sequence). V was pared by 1 base and J by 1 base, with 4 bases between. This CDR3 contains 13 residues. CDR3 DNA sequence: TGTGCCAGCAGCTTAGTTTGGAACACTGAAGCTTTCTTT. Protein: CASSLVWNTEAFF. The full variable domain, rest sourced from reference TRBV7-9 and TRBJ1-1, is DTGVSQNPRHKITKRGQNVTFRCDPISEHNRLYWYRQTLGQGPEFLTYFQNEAQLEKSRLLSDRFSAERPKGSFSTLEIQRTEQGDSAMYLCASSLVWNTEAFFGQGTRLTVV.

J is TRBJ2-7 and V is TRBV7-6, with TRBD2 identical over 8 bases. The germline V gene encodes CDR1 SGHVS and CDR2 FNYEAQ. The J segment lost 3 bases and the V segment lost 5 bases, leaving 3 bases of the junction unmatched. The length of the CDR3 is 13 residues. This CDR3 reads CASSPGTSYEQYF. CDR3 in DNA: TGTGCCAGCAGCCCCGGGACTAGCTACGAGCAGTACTTC.